The 29 T cell receptor beta chains listed next were all sequenced from one sample in a study of shared clonotypes between healthy human individuals. Method: immunoSEQ multiplex PCR; TCRdb's copy keeps in-frame clones and lacks some. The sample shows around 340,000 clones, around 70% of them seen only once. The specimen was memory CD4+ T cells sorted from blood. The subset: CD45RA-negative fraction. The receptor source for this set is a man under 40 in good health.

This chain uses TRBV19 with TRBJ2-5; either TRBD1 or TRBD2 may supply D (5 bases each). This CDR3 spans 13 amino acids. The V end lost 5 bases, the J end lost 2 bases, and 9 bases lay between the germline ends. The germline gives CDR1 LNHDA, CDR2 SQIVND (reference sequence). For the CDR3, the DNA is TGTGCCAGTAGTCAGGGACGGCAAGAGACCCAGTACTTC. It specifies CASSQGRQETQYF.

This clone was seen only a few times. The chain recombines TRBV6-6 with TRBJ1-5; 9 bases line up with TRBD1. J was trimmed by 0 bases and V by 5 bases; bases with no gene match: 2. The CDR3 runs 15 residues. Germline V lookup: CDR1 MNHNY, CDR2 SVGAGI (reference sequence). The CDR3, as DNA: TGTGCCAGCAGTCAGGGACAGGGTAGCAATCAGCCCCAGCATTTT. This gives the protein CASSQGQGSNQPQHF.

This clone was seen a few times. The chain is built from TRBV7-9 and TRBJ2-4, with a weak D call TRBD2 (7 bases). V was pared by 5 bases and J by 8 bases, with 16 bases between. CDR1 is SEHNR, CDR2 FQNEAQ, per germline (reference sequence). This CDR3 contains 14 residues. The CDR3 loop is CASSQGLGGDIQYF. In DNA, the CDR3 is TGTGCCAGCAGCCAGGGGCTGGGGGGGGACATTCAGTACTTC.

The J gene is TRBJ2-7, the V gene TRBV18, with 7 bases matching TRBD2. Germline CDR1 and CDR2: KGHSH and LQKENI. Trimming removed 6 bases from V and 7 bases from J; junction bases left unmatched: 18. This CDR3 is built from 16 residues. The CDR3 region has the DNA TGTGCCAGCTCCCCAGCCCAAGGAGCGGGGTTTGGGGAGCAGTACTTC. Amino acids: CASSPAQGAGFGEQYF.

This clone was counted at least ten times. The identical CDR3 is also encoded by other nucleotide sequences in the sample. In DNA form, the CDR3 reads TGTGCCAGCAGCCGGGAGGGTCGCACCGGGGAGCTGTTTTTT. Encoded protein: CASSREGRTGELFF. The chain links TRBV7-9 to TRBJ2-2, with TRBD2 matching 8 bases. The CDR3 is 14 residues long. The J segment lost 4 bases and the V segment lost 5 bases, leaving 3 bases of the junction unmatched. From germline, CDR1 is SEHNR and CDR2 FQNEAQ (reference sequence).

CDR3 nucleotides: TGTGCCAGCAAGAGGGATAGGGACCGGGGGGAGCAGTACTTC. This encodes CASKRDRDRGEQYF. The V and J genes are TRBV2 and TRBJ2-7; weak D call: TRBD2 (6 bases). Trimming pared 7 bases from V and 7 bases from J, leaving 20 bases between. Germline lookup yields CDR1 SNHLY and CDR2 FYNNEI. The CDR3 extends over 14 amino acids.

This clone showed up many times. The CDR3, as DNA: TGTGCCAGCAGCAAACTAGCGGAGAACAATGAGCAGTTCTTC. This codes for CASSKLAENNEQFF. The V and J genes are TRBV9 and TRBJ2-1, with 8 bases lining up with TRBD2. With 4 bases clipped from V and 5 bases from J, the junction kept 5 bases outside the gene matches. Per the germline V gene, CDR1 is SGDLS and CDR2 is YYNGEE. This CDR3 is built from 14 residues. Based on the CDR3 plus reference TRBV9 and TRBJ2-1, the full variable domain is DSGVTQTPKHLITATGQRVTLRCSPRSGDLSVYWYQQSLDQGLQFLIQYYNGEERAKGNILERFSAQQFPDLHSELNLSSLELGDSALYFCASSKLAENNEQFFGPGTRLTVL.

V usage is TRBV5-5 and J usage is TRBJ2-7, with D possibly being TRBD1 (6 bases). CDR1 and CDR2 (germline): SGHKS, YYEKEE (reference sequence). This CDR3 has 15 residues. Trimming left V 4 bases short and J 4 bases short, with 18 bases between. The CDR3 here is CASSAPDRNHYEQYF. Written as DNA, the CDR3 is TGTGCCAGCAGCGCCCCGGACAGAAACCATTACGAGCAGTACTTC.

V is TRBV6-5 and J is TRBJ2-7, with D tentatively TRBD1 or TRBD2 (5 bases each). Trimming took off 0 bases at V and 3 bases at J, with 15 bases between the two ends. The CDR3 consists of 16 residues. CDR1 MNHEY and CDR2 SVGAGI come from the germline V gene. CDR3 DNA sequence: TGTGCCAGCAGTTACTCGAACTGGGACGTTAGCTACGAGCAGTACTTC. Its translation is CASSYSNWDVSYEQYF.

In this sample, this clone turned up a few times. The chain links TRBV19 to TRBJ1-5; TRBD1 is a possible D gene (5 bases). The CDR3 is 15 residues long. Trimming cost V 7 bases and J 3 bases, with 16 bases left between them. Germline loops: CDR1 LNHDA, CDR2 SQIVND (reference sequence). Written as DNA, the CDR3 is TGTGCCAGTACCGACAACGGGGGGGTCAATCAGCCCCAGCATTTT. It is translated as CASTDNGGVNQPQHF. The full variable domain, in which reference TRBV19 and TRBJ1-5 provide the parts outside the CDR3, is DGGITQSPKYLFRKEGQNVTLSCEQNLNHDAMYWYRQDPGQGLRLIYYSQIVNDFQKGDIAEGYSVSREKKESFPLTVTSAQKNPTAFYLCASTDNGGVNQPQHFGDGTRLSIL.

The genes are TRBV5-1 and TRBJ2-2; D is unresolved. CDR1 SGHRS and CDR2 YFSETQ come from the germline V gene. Trimming cost V 5 bases and J 7 bases, with 9 bases left between them. The CDR3 runs 12 residues. CDR3 nucleotide sequence: TGCGCCAGCAGGTCGGACCGCGGGGAGCTGTTTTTT. As protein: CASRSDRGELFF.

This chain connects TRBV30 to TRBJ1-3; perhaps TRBD1 as D (5 bases). Trimming left V 5 bases short and J 7 bases short, with 12 bases between. The CDR3 runs 12 residues. Germline lookup yields CDR1 GTSNPN and CDR2 SVGIG (reference sequence). CDR3 DNA sequence: TGTGCCTGGGGTAAACAGGCGAACACCATATATTTT. Its translation is CAWGKQANTIYF. Complete variable domain (other parts from reference TRBV30 and TRBJ1-3): SQTIHQWPATLVQPVGSPLSLECTVEGTSNPNLYWYRQAAGRGLQLLFYSVGIGQISSEVPQNLSASRPQDRQFILSSKKLLLSDSGFYLCAWGKQANTIYFGEGSWLTVV.

V is TRBV5-4 and J is TRBJ2-1; TRBD2 agrees at 13 bases. V was pared by 4 bases and J by 8 bases, with 9 bases of the junction left unmatched. In germline, CDR1 is SGHNT, CDR2 YYREEE (reference sequence). The CDR3 extends over 16 amino acids. The CDR3 sequence is CASSPTTSGRGYEQFF. DNA of the CDR3: TGTGCCAGCAGCCCAACCACTAGCGGGAGGGGATATGAGCAGTTCTTC.

This rearrangement joins TRBV18 to TRBJ2-6, with a tentative D call TRBD2 (5 bases). V gave up 5 bases and J gave up 1 base, with 12 bases separating them. The germline gives CDR1 KGHSH, CDR2 LQKENI. The CDR3 is made up of 16 amino acids. CDR3 bases: TGTGCCAGCTCAATACCGGGGAATTCTGGGGCCAACGTCCTGACTTTC. As protein: CASSIPGNSGANVLTF.

This chain uses TRBV7-7 with TRBJ2-1, with TRBD2 identical over 10 bases. The germline gives CDR1 SSHAT, CDR2 FNYEAQ (reference sequence). The J segment lost 2 bases and the V segment lost 3 bases, leaving 4 bases of the junction unmatched. The CDR3 totals 16 residues. This chain's CDR3 is CASSLSGRAPYNEQFF. Written as DNA, the CDR3 is TGTGCCAGCAGCTTGAGCGGGAGGGCACCCTACAATGAGCAGTTCTTC.

Points on this clone: Other DNA sequences of this sample code for an identical CDR3. The gene calls are TRBV7-7 and TRBJ2-5; unclear D gene. Per germline, CDR1 SSHAT and CDR2 FNYEAQ (reference sequence). The CDR3 has 13 residues. Trimming cost V 1 base and J 2 bases, with 5 bases left between them. CDR3 sequence (DNA): TGTGCCAGCAGCTTAGTACTACAAGAGACCCAGTACTTC. This encodes CASSLVLQETQYF. Supplemented by reference TRBV7-7 and TRBJ2-5, the full variable domain reads GAGVSQSPRYKVTKRGQDVTLRCDPISSHATLYWYQQALGQGPEFLTYFNYEAQPDKSGLPSDRFSAERPEGSISTLTIQRTEQRDSAMYRCASSLVLQETQYFGPGTRLLVL.

The rearrangement uses TRBV6-1 and TRBJ2-3; no definite D call. The CDR3 loop spans 14 amino acids. The V gene lost 4 bases and the J gene lost 3 bases, with 11 bases spanning the gap. CDR1 MNHNS and CDR2 SASEGT come from the germline V gene. The CDR3 sequence: CASSARLGTDTQYF. DNA of the CDR3: TGTGCCAGCAGTGCCCGCCTAGGGACAGATACGCAGTATTTT.

Notes on this clone: This clone may be a read error of a much larger clone one base away. V gene TRBV5-8 combines with J gene TRBJ2-2; D is ambiguous. This CDR3 comprises 12 residues. Trimming took off 1 base at V and 6 bases at J, with 4 bases between the two ends. Germline V gene lookup returns CDR1 SGHTS and CDR2 YDEGEE. CDR3 sequence reads: CASSLSPGELFF. The CDR3 bases are TGTGCCAGCAGCTTGTCCCCCGGGGAGCTGTTTTTT. Based on the CDR3 plus reference TRBV5-8 and TRBJ2-2, the full variable domain is EAGVTQSPTHLIKTRGQQATLRCSPISGHTSVYWYQQALGLGLQFLLWYDEGEERNRGNFPPRFSGRQFPNYSSELNVNALELEDSALYLCASSLSPGELFFGEGSRLTVL.

This chain links TRBV9 with TRBJ1-1; D not certain. The CDR3 covers 14 residues. Germline values: CDR1 SGDLS, CDR2 YYNGEE. V was pared by 0 bases and J by 6 bases, with 12 bases between. The CDR3 DNA sequence: TGTGCCAGCAGCGTAGCTAGAGGTGTCGCTGAAGCTTTCTTT. Its protein product is CASSVARGVAEAFF.

V gene TRBV19 combines with J gene TRBJ2-1; maybe TRBD2 (5 bases). Germline loops: CDR1 LNHDA, CDR2 SQIVND (reference sequence). The CDR3 spans 17 residues. The V gene lost 5 bases and the J gene lost 0 bases, with 17 bases spanning the gap. The CDR3 is CASSVGMVRRSYNEQFF. In DNA, the CDR3 is TGTGCCAGTAGTGTCGGGATGGTTCGACGCTCCTACAATGAGCAGTTCTTC.

The chain employs TRBV5-5 and TRBJ2-2, with D hard to call. V lost 0 bases, J lost 6 bases, and 6 bases lay in between. The germline V gene has CDR1 SGHKS and CDR2 YYEKEE (reference sequence). CDR3 length: 13 amino acids. The CDR3 DNA reads TGTGCCAGCAGCTTGGACATCGCCGGGGAGCTGTTTTTT. Translation gives CASSLDIAGELFF.

This chain uses TRBV5-4 with TRBJ2-7, with TRBD1 identical over 8 bases. This CDR3 region has 15 residues. Germline CDR1 and CDR2: SGHNT and YYREEE (reference sequence). The junction had 9 bases not matched to a gene; V was cut back by 4 bases and J by 3 bases. CDR3 loop: CASSLNQGAFYEQYF. In DNA form, the CDR3 reads TGTGCCAGCAGCCTGAATCAGGGGGCATTCTACGAGCAGTACTTC.

The chain has TRBV5-5 and TRBJ2-3, with 13 nucleotides matching TRBD2. Germline V CDR1 and CDR2: SGHKS, YYEKEE (reference sequence). The CDR3 covers 18 residues. The J segment lost 2 bases and the V segment lost 1 base, leaving 7 bases of the junction unmatched. Written as DNA, the CDR3 is TGTGCCAGCAGCTTGCACGGGACTAGCGGGACAAACACAGATACGCAGTATTTT. Translating gives CASSLHGTSGTNTDTQYF.

This clone was counted a single time. The chain joins TRBV28 to TRBJ2-7, with D possibly TRBD2 on 5 matching bases. Germline-derived CDR1 and CDR2 are MDHEN and SYDVKM. V was cut by 5 bases and J by 12 bases, with 20 bases left in between. The CDR3 consists of 13 residues. CDR3 nucleotide sequence: TGTGCCAGCAGTGGGAGCCCCCTGGGAATTCGGTACTTC. Residues: CASSGSPLGIRYF.

There are many counts of this clone. The gene calls are TRBV20-1 and TRBJ2-7; D is unresolved. With 6 bases removed from V and 3 bases from J, the gap between germline ends came to 9 bases. This CDR3 comprises 11 residues. Germline V lookup: CDR1 DFQATT, CDR2 SNEGSKA (reference sequence). The CDR3 nucleotides read TGCAGTGCCAGCACTGACTACGAGCAGTACTTC. Translation gives CSASTDYEQYF.

The V call is TRBV7-3, the J call TRBJ2-1; perhaps D is TRBD1 or TRBD2 (6 bases each). The length of the CDR3 is 13 residues. Deletions cut 0 bases from V and 9 bases from J, with 9 bases between. Looked up from germline, CDR1 is SGHTA and CDR2 is FQGTGA. The CDR3 reads CASSLTKGGEQFF. The CDR3 nucleotides are TGTGCCAGCAGCTTAACTAAGGGGGGTGAGCAGTTCTTC.

This clone was seen just once. The chain carries TRBV7-2 and TRBJ2-4; 8 positions match TRBD2. From germline, CDR1 is SGHTA and CDR2 FQGNSA. The CDR3 is made up of 16 amino acids. After removal of 5 bases from V and 7 bases from J, the junction contained 13 bases not matched to a gene. CDR3 loop: CASSRTGREGRNIQYF. The DNA of the CDR3 is TGTGCCAGCAGCCGGACGGGACGGGAGGGCCGTAACATTCAGTACTTC.

V and J are TRBV6-1 and TRBJ2-3, with D possibly TRBD2 on 5 matching bases. Trimming pared 7 bases from V and 0 bases from J, leaving 14 bases between. CDR3 length: 15 residues. Germline CDR1 and CDR2: MNHNS and SASEGT. The chain's CDR3 is CASIEGYPSTDTQYF. In DNA, the CDR3 is TGTGCCAGCATAGAGGGTTACCCTAGCACAGATACGCAGTATTTT.

J is TRBJ2-4 and V is TRBV25-1; D possibly corresponds to TRBD1 (5 bases). Germline CDR1 reads MGHDK; CDR2 reads SYGVNS. The CDR3 runs to 13 residues. Trimming left V 8 bases short and J 7 bases short, with 15 bases between. CDR3: CASERAGRNIQYF. In nucleotides, the CDR3 is TGTGCCAGCGAAAGGGCAGGGCGGAACATTCAGTACTTC.